These T cell receptor beta chains were read from a single sample in a study of T cell changes during pregnancy in multiple sclerosis. The protocol was immunoSEQ multiplex PCR, while the TCRdb copy is restricted to in-frame clones and leaves out a portion. The sample lists more than 50,000 clones, about 89% occurring once. This sample comprised CD4+ T cells from peripheral blood mononuclear cells, obtained after pregnancy. The origin of the receptors is a female donor in good health, enrolled as a control in a pregnancy study. CDR3s include the opening cysteine and the closing phenylalanine or tryptophan. The D gene is left open where the match is weak. Where a row states a size, it is once, few, many or the class of an expanded clone; other rows omit it.

>NA|TRBJ2-3|NA|TRBV18
CASSPAGADTQYF
TGTGCCAGCTCCCCCGCCGGGGCAGATACGCAGTATTTT
>NA|TRBJ1-2|NA|TRBV2
CASSSSHEAYGYTF
TGTGCCAGCAGTTCCTCCCATGAGGCCTATGGCTACACCTTC
>NA|TRBJ2-2|NA|TRBV7-2
CASSSYTGELFF
TGTGCCAGCAGCTCGTACACCGGGGAGCTGTTTTTT
>NA|TRBJ2-7|NA|TRBV15
CATSRGGVSSYEQYF
TGTGCCACCAGTAGGGGGGGGGTGAGCTCCTACGAGCAGTACTTC
>NA|TRBJ1-1|NA|TRBV2
CASRLTVNTEAFF
TGTGCCAGCAGGCTGACAGTGAACACTGAAGCTTTCTTT
>NA|TRBJ2-7|TRBD1|TRBV30
CAWHPTGTGTYEQYF
TGTGCCTGGCACCCTACCGGGACAGGGACCTACGAGCAGTACTTC
>NA|TRBJ2-2|NA|TRBV7-2
CASSLSSLPGELFF
TGTGCCAGCAGCTTATCTAGCCTCCCCGGGGAGCTGTTTTTT
>NA|TRBJ2-3|NA|TRBV30
CAWSVQGHTQYF
TGTGCCTGGAGTGTACAGGGTCATACGCAGTATTTT
>once|TRBJ1-2|NA|TRBV7-8
CASSLEWGGGYTF
TGTGCCAGCAGCTTAGAATGGGGCGGCGGCTACACCTTC
>once|TRBJ1-4|NA|TRBV5-6
CASSLKQADEKLFF
TGTGCCAGCAGCTTGAAGCAGGCAGATGAAAAACTGTTTTTT
>NA|TRBJ1-1|TRBD1|TRBV4-2
CASSLHGTGMNTEAFF
TGTGCCAGCAGCCTCCATGGGACAGGGATGAACACTGAAGCTTTCTTT
>NA|TRBJ1-2|NA|TRBV6-6
CASSPRSRGGGYGYTF
TGTGCCAGCAGCCCTCGAAGTCGTGGGGGCGGCTATGGCTACACCTTC
>NA|TRBJ2-1|NA|TRBV4-3
CASSGSWQGDEQFF
TGCGCCAGCAGCGGCTCTTGGCAGGGCGATGAGCAGTTCTTC